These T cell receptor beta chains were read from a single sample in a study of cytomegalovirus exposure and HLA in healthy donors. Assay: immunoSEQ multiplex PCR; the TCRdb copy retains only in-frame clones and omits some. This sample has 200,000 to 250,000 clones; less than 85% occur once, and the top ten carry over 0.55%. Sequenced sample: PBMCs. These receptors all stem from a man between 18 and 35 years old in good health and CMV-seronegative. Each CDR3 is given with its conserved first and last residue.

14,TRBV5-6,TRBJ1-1,CASRPSLMNTEAFF
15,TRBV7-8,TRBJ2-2,CASSRDRMSTGELFF
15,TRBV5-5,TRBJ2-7,CASSSPQGALYEQYF
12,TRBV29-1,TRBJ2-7,CSVESRAYEQYF
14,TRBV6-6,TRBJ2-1,CASQTSGSYDEQFF
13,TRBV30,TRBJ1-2,CACNRGMDYGYTF
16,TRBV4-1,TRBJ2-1,CASSEGLTSGRSEQFF
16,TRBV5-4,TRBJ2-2,CASSMGLAGAAGELFF
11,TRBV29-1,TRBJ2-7,CSVEDPSEQYF
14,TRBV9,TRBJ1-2,CASRGLGLQKGYTF
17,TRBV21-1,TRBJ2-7,CASAEAGKQLLGGEQYF
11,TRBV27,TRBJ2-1,CASSFGLEQFF
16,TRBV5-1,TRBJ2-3,CASSLAGLAGVDTQYF
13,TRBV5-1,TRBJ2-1,CASSRGGYNEQFF
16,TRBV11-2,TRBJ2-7,CASSLSYTSGSYEQYF
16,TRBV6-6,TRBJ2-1,CASSYSIRAGVNEQFF